Each of the 5 T cell receptor beta chains below was sequenced from the same sample in a study of cytotoxic CD8 clonotypes in ibrutinib-treated CLL. The data were produced by immunoSEQ multiplex PCR, yet TCRdb's version contains in-frame clones alone and is incomplete. The sample contains about 300,000 clones, approximately 76% of which appear only once. This specimen consisted of PBMCs, obtained at disease progression, from a patient treated with ibrutinib. All receptors come from a human donor with chronic lymphocytic leukemia.

This chain uses TRBV6-5 with TRBJ1-3; no clear D gene. The CDR3 is made up of 13 amino acids. CDR1 and CDR2 from the germline V gene are MNHEY and SVGAGI. The germline V and J ends were trimmed by 2 bases and 8 bases, with 10 bases remaining between them. The CDR3 loop is CASSYTNRDTIYF. CDR3 coding DNA: TGTGCCAGCAGTTACACCAATAGGGACACCATATATTTT.

The CDR3 here is CASSEGNRGDDEQFF. The CDR3 coding sequence is TGTGCCAGCAGCGAGGGGAACCGCGGGGACGATGAGCAGTTCTTC. The chain has TRBV9 and TRBJ2-1, with TRBD2 as a possible D gene (6 bases). CDR3 length equals 15 residues. Trimming took off 3 bases at V and 8 bases at J, with 18 bases between the two ends. Germline CDR1 and CDR2: SGDLS and YYNGEE. Filled out from reference TRBV9 and TRBJ2-1, the complete variable domain reads DSGVTQTPKHLITATGQRVTLRCSPRSGDLSVYWYQQSLDQGLQFLIQYYNGEERAKGNILERFSAQQFPDLHSELNLSSLELGDSALYFCASSEGNRGDDEQFFGPGTRLTVL.

This chain connects TRBV7-9 to TRBJ2-3, with TRBD2 identical over 9 bases. CDR1 is SEHNR, CDR2 FQNEAQ, per germline (reference sequence). This CDR3 has 15 amino acids. V lost 1 base to trimming and J lost 4 bases; unmatched junction nucleotides: 3. CDR3 coding DNA: TGTGCCAGCAGCTTAGGAGCGGGGGGCGCAGATACGCAGTATTTT. Protein: CASSLGAGGADTQYF.

This sequence joins TRBV5-6 and TRBJ2-7; D gene ambiguous. The CDR3 consists of 13 residues. Germline CDR1 and CDR2: SGHDT and YYEEEE. The V and J ends lost 0 bases and 5 bases respectively, with 9 bases between them. CDR3 amino acids: CASSLAWAHEQYF. In DNA form, the CDR3 reads TGTGCCAGCAGCTTGGCGTGGGCACACGAGCAGTACTTC.

The chain uses TRBV6-5 and TRBJ1-6; TRBD1 aligns across 10 bases. Germline CDR1 reads MNHEY; CDR2 reads SVGAGI. With 6 bases clipped from V and 14 bases from J, the junction kept 13 bases outside the gene matches. CDR3 length: 15 amino acids. CDR3 DNA: TGTGCCAGCAGCGGGGACAGGGGCCTATCGGTGGCCCTCCACTTT. Protein: CASSGDRGLSVALHF.